A selection of T cell receptor beta chains follows, all from one sample in a study of T cells in Graves' hyperthyroidism and ophthalmopathy. Each CDR3 protein is one row after TCRdb ran MiXCR on the multiplex PCR reads. The sample carries approximately 600,000 distinct CDR3 sequences, approximately 15% recorded once. Sequenced input: blood. The receptor source for this set is a woman aged 25 to 39 with Graves' hyperthyroidism that later progressed to Graves' ophthalmopathy. Each CDR3 is given without its conserved first and last residue.

V gene: TRBV29-1; J gene: TRBJ2-7; CDR3 protein: SVGDGSYEQY
V gene: TRBV4-3; J gene: TRBJ2-2; CDR3 protein: ASSQAATGYTGELF
V gene: TRBV6-1; J gene: TRBJ1-4; CDR3 protein: ASSEQGVNGKLF
V gene: TRBV11-3; J gene: TRBJ2-4; CDR3 protein: ASSLEDSYANIQY
V gene: TRBV20-1; J gene: TRBJ2-5; CDR3 protein: SAQIAGVFQETQY
V gene: TRBV20-1; J gene: TRBJ2-1; CDR3 protein: SARDQLVGLEQF
V gene: TRBV6-1; J gene: TRBJ2-1; CDR3 protein: ASSPGPRSYNEQF
V gene: TRBV29-1; J gene: TRBJ2-5; CDR3 protein: SAHRGDRETQY
V gene: TRBV15; J gene: TRBJ1-6; CDR3 protein: ATSRTGGDSPLH
V gene: TRBV28; J gene: TRBJ1-2; CDR3 protein: ASSLPTGGLYGYT
V gene: TRBV27; J gene: TRBJ1-5; CDR3 protein: ASSPTPLRAQH
V gene: TRBV20-1; J gene: TRBJ1-5; CDR3 protein: SVPELGHYSNQPQH
V gene: TRBV19; J gene: TRBJ2-7; CDR3 protein: ASSRSFADRQTYEQY
V gene: TRBV19; J gene: TRBJ1-5; CDR3 protein: ARDGPGHNQPQH
V gene: TRBV7-7; J gene: TRBJ2-5; CDR3 protein: ASSYGLAGGETQY
V gene: TRBV29-1; J gene: TRBJ2-1; CDR3 protein: SVVTSGISEQF
V gene: TRBV20-1; J gene: TRBJ2-7; CDR3 protein: SATTGTYEQY
V gene: TRBV7-8; J gene: TRBJ1-1; CDR3 protein: ASSFIPGLPSDMNTEAF
V gene: TRBV14; J gene: TRBJ2-3; CDR3 protein: ASSPLVAARTDTQY
V gene: TRBV10-1; J gene: TRBJ1-2; CDR3 protein: ASSPDRGFGYT
V gene: TRBV7-2; J gene: TRBJ2-5; CDR3 protein: ASSPYRGRGETQY
V gene: TRBV6-1; J gene: TRBJ2-1; CDR3 protein: ASSAAGGVSYNEQF
V gene: TRBV11-2; J gene: TRBJ1-5; CDR3 protein: ASSLVGRLEGPQH
V gene: TRBV27; J gene: TRBJ1-3; CDR3 protein: ASSLQGPGNTIY
V gene: TRBV7-2; J gene: TRBJ1-4; CDR3 protein: ASSFRDRDEKLF
V gene: TRBV11-3; J gene: TRBJ1-5; CDR3 protein: ASSPLSPAGNQPQH
V gene: TRBV12-3/TRBV12-4; J gene: TRBJ1-5; CDR3 protein: ASSPVGGQPQH
V gene: TRBV28; J gene: TRBJ2-1; CDR3 protein: ASSSDLAGRRGDEQF
V gene: TRBV30; J gene: TRBJ2-3; CDR3 protein: AWSVGGDTDTQY
V gene: TRBV4-1; J gene: TRBJ1-4; CDR3 protein: ASRGTGEKLF
V gene: TRBV9; J gene: TRBJ1-4; CDR3 protein: ASSAGTTTNEKLF
V gene: TRBV20-1; J gene: TRBJ1-2; CDR3 protein: SAGRGGYGYT
V gene: TRBV5-1; J gene: TRBJ2-3; CDR3 protein: ASGRSGITDTQY
V gene: TRBV29-1; J gene: TRBJ1-1; CDR3 protein: SVDGEHVNTEAF
V gene: TRBV27; J gene: TRBJ2-7; CDR3 protein: ASSAGTVYEQY
V gene: TRBV7-2; J gene: TRBJ2-1; CDR3 protein: ASSLRDSGSPNEQF
V gene: TRBV28; J gene: TRBJ2-7; CDR3 protein: ASTPGLGGSYEQY
V gene: TRBV27; J gene: TRBJ2-1; CDR3 protein: ASSFNGAVNEQF
V gene: TRBV6-2/TRBV6-3; J gene: TRBJ2-7; CDR3 protein: ASSTKGGAYEQY
V gene: TRBV6-1; J gene: TRBJ2-3; CDR3 protein: ASSEVRGGSTDTQY
V gene: TRBV7-2; J gene: TRBJ2-1; CDR3 protein: ASSLLAGVGNEQF
V gene: TRBV12-3/TRBV12-4; J gene: TRBJ1-2; CDR3 protein: ASSLKRGYGYT
V gene: TRBV4-2; J gene: TRBJ2-5; CDR3 protein: ASSQVVGGVETQY
V gene: TRBV18; J gene: TRBJ1-6; CDR3 protein: ASSPRWTENNSPLH
V gene: TRBV18; J gene: TRBJ1-4; CDR3 protein: ASSPPVLSATNEKLF
V gene: TRBV11-3; J gene: TRBJ1-3; CDR3 protein: ASSSRQARQPGNTIY
V gene: TRBV20-1; J gene: TRBJ1-6; CDR3 protein: SATPQGGSPLH
V gene: TRBV28; J gene: TRBJ1-6; CDR3 protein: ASSLLDGTGEGNSPLH
V gene: TRBV15; J gene: TRBJ2-3; CDR3 protein: ATSRDQWTSGTDTQY
V gene: TRBV7-3; J gene: TRBJ2-4; CDR3 protein: ASSLKGGAKNIQY
V gene: TRBV7-9; J gene: TRBJ1-1; CDR3 protein: ASSLRQGGTEAF
V gene: TRBV7-8; J gene: TRBJ2-3; CDR3 protein: ASIKAGGRTDTQY
V gene: TRBV7-7; J gene: TRBJ2-1; CDR3 protein: ASSRSGVNNEQF
V gene: TRBV7-9; J gene: TRBJ1-4; CDR3 protein: ASSHPLGGQGPFWRCEKLF
V gene: TRBV15; J gene: TRBJ1-1; CDR3 protein: ATSRDFGAVHTEAF
V gene: TRBV28; J gene: TRBJ1-1; CDR3 protein: ASIGGSRTEAF
V gene: TRBV5-1; J gene: TRBJ2-1; CDR3 protein: ASSFRLAGAPSEQF
V gene: TRBV6-1; J gene: TRBJ1-1; CDR3 protein: ASLDIGQGKGTEAF